Presented here are 7 T cell receptor beta chains from one specimen sequenced in a study of blood T cell repertoires in COVID-19. Assay used: immunoSEQ multiplex PCR; TCRdb lists only in-frame clones, some missing. The sample holds over 85,000 clones; 70% to 80% are singletons and the top ten take 24%. Source material: peripheral blood. The receptors stem from a human donor in a cohort sampled during active COVID-19.

V usage is TRBV5-1 and J usage is TRBJ2-1; D ambiguous. CDR1 is SGHRS, CDR2 YFSETQ, per germline. V was cut by 1 base and J by 3 bases, with 17 bases left in between. The CDR3 runs to 17 residues. The CDR3 spells CASSLYVSRLGYNEQFF. CDR3 bases: TGCGCCAGCAGCTTGTATGTCTCTCGGCTAGGCTACAATGAGCAGTTCTTC.

J is TRBJ1-1 and V is TRBV19; no clear D. This CDR3 is built from 11 residues. CDR1 LNHDA and CDR2 SQIVND come from the germline V gene (reference sequence). With 6 bases removed from V and 7 bases from J, the gap between germline ends came to 9 bases. In nucleotides, the CDR3 is TGTGCCAGTAGAGGAGGCATTGAAGCTTTCTTT. It codes for CASRGGIEAFF.

The V call is TRBV7-2, the J call TRBJ1-4; D unclear. The ends were cut back, 4 bases at V and 5 bases at J, with 8 bases in the middle. The CDR3 runs to 13 residues. Germline CDR1 and CDR2: SGHTA and FQGNSA. CDR3 DNA sequence: TGTGCCAGCAGCTCAGGCTCCAATGAAAAACTGTTTTTT. It encodes CASSSGSNEKLFF.

This chain joins TRBV19 and TRBJ2-5; TRBD2 agrees at 7 bases. In germline, CDR1 is LNHDA, CDR2 SQIVND (reference sequence). This CDR3 is 12 amino acids long. Losses at the gene ends were 7 bases for V and 9 bases for J; bases not matched to a gene: 8. The CDR3 sequence: CASIDWGGSQYF. Here the CDR3 DNA reads TGTGCCAGTATTGACTGGGGGGGGTCCCAGTACTTC.

CDR3 nucleotide sequence: TGTGCCAGCAGTTCACAGGGAGGGACTGAAGCTTTCTTT. Translating gives CASSSQGGTEAFF. The rearrangement joins TRBV6-5 to TRBJ1-1, with D perhaps TRBD1 (6 bases). Trimming cost V 4 bases and J 5 bases, with 11 bases left between them. Per germline, CDR1 MNHEY and CDR2 SVGAGI. The CDR3 has 13 amino acids.

This chain uses TRBV11-2 with TRBJ2-2, with 8 bases fitting TRBD2. Germline CDR1 and CDR2: SGHAT and FQNNGV. The J segment lost 0 bases and the V segment lost 4 bases, leaving 4 bases of the junction unmatched. The CDR3 has 16 residues. For the CDR3, the DNA is TGTGCCAGCAGCTCACCGGGACTAGCGAACACCGGGGAGCTGTTTTTT. Amino acid sequence: CASSSPGLANTGELFF.

The rearrangement uses TRBV4-3 and TRBJ2-2, with 7 bases matching TRBD2. Germline assignment: CDR1 LGHNA and CDR2 YSLEER. CDR3 size: 17 residues. V gave up 0 bases and J gave up 2 bases; unmatched junction bases: 6. This chain's CDR3 is CASSQEVQRDNTGELFF. CDR3 in DNA: TGCGCCAGCAGCCAAGAGGTCCAGCGGGACAACACCGGGGAGCTGTTTTTT.